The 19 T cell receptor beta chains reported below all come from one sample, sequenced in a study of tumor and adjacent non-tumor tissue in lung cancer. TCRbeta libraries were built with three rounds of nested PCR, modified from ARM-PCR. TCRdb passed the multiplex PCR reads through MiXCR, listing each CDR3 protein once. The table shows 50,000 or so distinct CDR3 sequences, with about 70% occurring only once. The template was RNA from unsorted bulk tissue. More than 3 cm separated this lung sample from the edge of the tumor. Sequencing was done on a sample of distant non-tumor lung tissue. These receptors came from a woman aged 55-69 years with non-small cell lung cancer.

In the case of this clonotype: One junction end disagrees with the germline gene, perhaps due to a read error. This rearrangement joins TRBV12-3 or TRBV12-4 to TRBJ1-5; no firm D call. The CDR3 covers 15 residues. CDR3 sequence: CASSFQASSNQSQHF. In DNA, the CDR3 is TGTGCCAGCAGTTTTCAGGCTTCCAGCAATCAGTCCCAGCATTTT.

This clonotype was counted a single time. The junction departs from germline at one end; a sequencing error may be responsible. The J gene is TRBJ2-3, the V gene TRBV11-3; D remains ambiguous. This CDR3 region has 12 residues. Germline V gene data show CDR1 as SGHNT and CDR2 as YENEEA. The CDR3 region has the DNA TGTGCCAGCAACACCGACTCAGATACGCATTATTTT. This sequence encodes CASNTDSDTHYF. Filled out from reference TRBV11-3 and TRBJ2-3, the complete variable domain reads EAGVVQSPRYKIIEKKQPVAFWCNPISGHNTLYWYLQNLGQGPELLIRYENEEAVDDSQLPKDRFSAERLKGVDSTLKIQPAELGDSAVYLCASNTDSDTHYFGPGTRLTVL.

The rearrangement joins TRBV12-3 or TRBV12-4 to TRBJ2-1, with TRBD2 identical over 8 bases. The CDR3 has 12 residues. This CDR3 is CITGGPGNEQFF. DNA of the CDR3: TGTATAACGGGGGGGCCGGGCAATGAGCAGTTCTTC.

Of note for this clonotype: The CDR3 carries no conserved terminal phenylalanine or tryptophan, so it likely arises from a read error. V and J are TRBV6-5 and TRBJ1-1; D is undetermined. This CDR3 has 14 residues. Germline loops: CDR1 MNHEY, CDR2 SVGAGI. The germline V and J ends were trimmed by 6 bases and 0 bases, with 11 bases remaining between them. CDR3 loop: CASSREFLNTEAFI. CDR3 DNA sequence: TGTGCCAGCAGCCGAGAATTTCTGAACACTGAAGCTTTCATT.

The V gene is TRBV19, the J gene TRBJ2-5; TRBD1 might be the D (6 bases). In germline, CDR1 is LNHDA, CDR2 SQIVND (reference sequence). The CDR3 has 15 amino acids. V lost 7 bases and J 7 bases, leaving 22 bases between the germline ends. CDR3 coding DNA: TGTGCCAGTACCCCCCGGCAGGGGTCAGGAGGGACCCAGTACTTC. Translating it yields CASTPRQGSGGTQYF.

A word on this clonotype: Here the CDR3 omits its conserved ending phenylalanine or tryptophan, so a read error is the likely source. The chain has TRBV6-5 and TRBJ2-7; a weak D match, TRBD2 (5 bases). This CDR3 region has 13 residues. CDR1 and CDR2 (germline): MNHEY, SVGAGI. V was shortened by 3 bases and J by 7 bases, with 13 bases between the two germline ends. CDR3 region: CASSYSRGKEQYL. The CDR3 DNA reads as TGTGCCAGCAGTTATTCCCGGGGAAAGGAGCAGTACCTC.

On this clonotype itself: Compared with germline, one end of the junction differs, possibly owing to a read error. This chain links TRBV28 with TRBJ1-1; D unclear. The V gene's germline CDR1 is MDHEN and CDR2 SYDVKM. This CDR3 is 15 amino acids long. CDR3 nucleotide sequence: TGTGCCGGCAGTTTATTGCCACCTACCTACACTAAAGCGTTCTTT. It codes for CAGSLLPPTYTKAFF.

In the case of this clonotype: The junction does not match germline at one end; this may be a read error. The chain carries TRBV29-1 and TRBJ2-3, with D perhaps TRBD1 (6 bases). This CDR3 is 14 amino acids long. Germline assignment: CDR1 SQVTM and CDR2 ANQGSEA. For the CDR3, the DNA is TGCAACGCTCCCGGGACAAGGGACACAGATACGCAGTGTTTT. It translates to CNAPGTRDTDTQCF.

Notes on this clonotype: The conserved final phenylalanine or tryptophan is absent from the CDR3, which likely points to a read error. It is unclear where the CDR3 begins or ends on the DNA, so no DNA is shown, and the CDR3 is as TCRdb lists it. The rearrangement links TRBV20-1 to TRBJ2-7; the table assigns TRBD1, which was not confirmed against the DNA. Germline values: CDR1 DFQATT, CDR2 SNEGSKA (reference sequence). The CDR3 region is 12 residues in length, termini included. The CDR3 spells CSAAGASSGQYS.

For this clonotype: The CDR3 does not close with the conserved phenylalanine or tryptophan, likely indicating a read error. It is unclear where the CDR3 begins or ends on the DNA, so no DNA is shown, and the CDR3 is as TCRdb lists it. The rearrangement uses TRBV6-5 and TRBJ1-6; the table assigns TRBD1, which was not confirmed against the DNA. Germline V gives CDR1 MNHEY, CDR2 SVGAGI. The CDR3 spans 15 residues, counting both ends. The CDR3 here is CASSYSSLREFTPPL.

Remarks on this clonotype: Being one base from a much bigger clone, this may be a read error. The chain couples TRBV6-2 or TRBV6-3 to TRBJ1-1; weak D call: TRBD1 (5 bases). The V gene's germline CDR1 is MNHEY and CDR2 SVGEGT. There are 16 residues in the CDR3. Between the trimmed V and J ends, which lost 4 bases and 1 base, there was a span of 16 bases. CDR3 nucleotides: TGTGCCAGCAGTTCCCCGGCGACAGTGGCGAACACTGAAGCTTTCTTT. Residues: CASSSPATVANTEAFF.

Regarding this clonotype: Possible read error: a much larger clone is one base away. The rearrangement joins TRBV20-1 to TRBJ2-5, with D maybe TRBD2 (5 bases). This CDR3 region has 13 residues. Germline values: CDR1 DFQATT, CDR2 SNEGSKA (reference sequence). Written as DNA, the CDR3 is TGCAGTACCTCGGGCGGGCGCCAAGATACCCAGTACTTC. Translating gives CSTSGGRQDTQYF.

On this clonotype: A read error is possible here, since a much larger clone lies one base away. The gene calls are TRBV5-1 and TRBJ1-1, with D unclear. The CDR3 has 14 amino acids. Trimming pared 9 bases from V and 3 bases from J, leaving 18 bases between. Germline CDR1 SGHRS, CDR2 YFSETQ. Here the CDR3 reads CATRLGEADTEAFF. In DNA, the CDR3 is TGCGCCACACGCCTTGGGGAGGCAGACACTGAAGCTTTCTTT.

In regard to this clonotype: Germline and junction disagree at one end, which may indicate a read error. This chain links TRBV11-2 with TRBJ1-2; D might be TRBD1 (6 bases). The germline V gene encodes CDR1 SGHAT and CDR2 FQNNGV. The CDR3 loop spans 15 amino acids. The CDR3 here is CASSLVQDSPHGYTF. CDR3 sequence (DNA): TGTGCCAGCAGCTTAGTACAGGACAGCCCACATGGCTACACTTTC. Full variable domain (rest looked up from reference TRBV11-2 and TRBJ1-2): EAGVAQSPRYKIIEKRQSVAFWCNPISGHATLYWYQQILGQGPKLLIQFQNNGVVDDSQLPKDRFSAERLKGVDSTLKIQPAKLEDSAVYLCASSLVQDSPHGYTFGSGTRLTVV.

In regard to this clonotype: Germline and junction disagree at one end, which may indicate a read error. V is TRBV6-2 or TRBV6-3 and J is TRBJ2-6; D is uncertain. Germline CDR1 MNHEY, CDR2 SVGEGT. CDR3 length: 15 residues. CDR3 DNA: TGTGCCAGCAGTTACTCGCCCTCTGGGCCCAACGTCCCGACTTTC. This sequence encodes CASSYSPSGPNVPTF.

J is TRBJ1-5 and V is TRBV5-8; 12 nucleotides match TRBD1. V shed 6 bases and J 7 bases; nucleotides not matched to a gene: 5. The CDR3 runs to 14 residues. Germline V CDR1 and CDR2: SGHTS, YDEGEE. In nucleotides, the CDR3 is TGTGCCAGCAAGGGACAGGGGGCCGGGCAGCCCCAGCATTTT. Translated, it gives CASKGQGAGQPQHF.

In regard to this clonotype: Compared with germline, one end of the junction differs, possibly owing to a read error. Here the CDR3 DNA reads TGCGACAGCAGCCAAGATATGTCAGGGTGGTACACTGAAGCTTTCTTT. This sequence encodes CDSSQDMSGWYTEAFF. The chain carries TRBV4-3 and TRBJ1-1, with D possibly matching TRBD1 (5 bases). CDR3 length equals 16 residues. Looked up from germline, CDR1 is LGHNA and CDR2 is YSLEER.

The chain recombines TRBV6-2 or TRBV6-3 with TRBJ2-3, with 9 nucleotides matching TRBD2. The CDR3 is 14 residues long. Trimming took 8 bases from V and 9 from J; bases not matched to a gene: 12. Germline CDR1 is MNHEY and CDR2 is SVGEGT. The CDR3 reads CASGDSSGVKTQYF. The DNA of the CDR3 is TGTGCCAGCGGTGACTCTAGCGGGGTAAAGACGCAGTATTTT.

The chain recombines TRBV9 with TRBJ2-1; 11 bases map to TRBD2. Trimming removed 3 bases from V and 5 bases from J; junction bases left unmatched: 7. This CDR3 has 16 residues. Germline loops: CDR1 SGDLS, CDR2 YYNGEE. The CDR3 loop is CASSALAGGPHNEQFF. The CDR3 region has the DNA TGTGCCAGCAGCGCCCTAGCGGGGGGCCCCCACAATGAGCAGTTCTTC. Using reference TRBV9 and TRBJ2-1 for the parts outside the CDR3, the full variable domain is DSGVTQTPKHLITATGQRVTLRCSPRSGDLSVYWYQQSLDQGLQFLIQYYNGEERAKGNILERFSAQQFPDLHSELNLSSLELGDSALYFCASSALAGGPHNEQFFGPGTRLTVL.